This T cell receptor (beta chain) was observed in a study of cytomegalovirus exposure and HLA in healthy donors. Findings and caveats of the study: In an earlier analysis, about 87% or about 30%: the productive usage of most TCR beta V segments. As immune exposure information, only CMV serostatus was available.

The CDR3 consists of 16 residues. J lost 3 bases, V lost 0 bases, and 7 bases had no gene match. Germline CDR1 LGHNT, CDR2 FRNRAP. A multiplex PCR was run with 60 Vbeta primers and 13 Jbeta primers. Generated by immunoSEQ multiplex PCR, the TCRdb table keeps only in-frame clones and is missing some. The data hold about 110,000 clones, with 80% to 85% observed a single time. Only a few counts were recorded for this clone. The target antigen is unknown. The clonotype comes from a woman aged 55-69 years in good health and CMV-seropositive. Material for sequencing was PBMCs. The V gene is TRBV12-5, the J gene TRBJ1-1; TRBD1 aligns across 7 bases. CDR3 bases: TGTGCTAGTGGTTTGGTACTCGGACAGGCGGACACTGAAGCTTTCTTT. Its translation is CASGLVLGQADTEAFF. Full variable domain (outside the CDR3, taken from reference TRBV12-5 and TRBJ1-1): DARVTQTPRHKVTEMGQEVTMRCQPILGHNTVFWYRQTMMQGLELLAYFRNRAPLDDSGMPKDRFSAEMPDATLATLKIQPSEPRDSAVYFCASGLVLGQADTEAFFGQGTRLTVV.